Shown below are 10 T cell receptor beta chains from a single sample sequenced in a study of T cell clonotyping in hematopoietic cell transplantation. Method: immunoSEQ multiplex PCR; TCRdb's copy keeps in-frame clones and lacks some. Of approximately 80,000 clones in the sample, roughly 95% were seen once. Noted time point: recipient sample about 28 days before transplant, after cytoreduction. Material: peripheral blood mononuclear cells, obtained before stem cell transplant. These receptors all come from a woman in her fifties or sixties with acute myeloid leukemia. Some clones in this sample may be carry-over from other donors' samples.

This clone was detected once. The rearrangement links TRBV27 to TRBJ2-7; the match to TRBD2 covers 12 bases. The CDR3 loop spans 20 amino acids. With V trimmed by 4 bases and J by 1 base, 17 bases remained unmatched. CDR1 is MNHEY, CDR2 SMNVEV, per germline (reference sequence). The CDR3 nucleotides are TGTGCCAGCAGTTCATACCCCCCGGGACTAGCGGGCCTTAAGTCCTACGAGCAGTACTTC. As protein: CASSSYPPGLAGLKSYEQYF.

The chain combines TRBV2 with TRBJ2-1, with 14 bases lining up with TRBD2. Germline V CDR1 and CDR2: SNHLY, FYNNEI. With V trimmed by 7 bases and J by 4 bases, 3 bases remained unmatched. CDR3 length: 15 residues. The CDR3 here is CASIRLAGGYNEQFF. The CDR3 nucleotides read TGTGCCAGCATTCGACTAGCGGGGGGGTACAATGAGCAGTTCTTC.

The V gene is TRBV11-2, the J gene TRBJ2-7; D remains ambiguous. The V gene lost 2 bases and the J gene lost 5 bases, with 13 bases spanning the gap. The germline V gene has CDR1 SGHAT and CDR2 FQNNGV. The CDR3 is 14 residues long. In DNA form, the CDR3 reads TGTGCCAGCAGCTTATATACCGGGTCCCACGAGCAGTACTTC. Amino acids: CASSLYTGSHEQYF.

This clone was found once. This chain links TRBV6-5 with TRBJ1-1, with D maybe TRBD1 (6 bases). Germline V gives CDR1 MNHEY, CDR2 SVGAGI. Trimming took off 4 bases at V and 4 bases at J, with 16 bases between the two ends. This CDR3 has 15 amino acids. In nucleotides, the CDR3 is TGTGCCAGCAGTTCCCGCCCAGGGGTTTCCACTGAAGCTTTCTTT. Protein sequence: CASSSRPGVSTEAFF.

The chain links TRBV7-9 to TRBJ1-2; D not certain. In germline, CDR1 is SEHNR, CDR2 FQNEAQ (reference sequence). The V and J ends lost 5 bases and 2 bases respectively, with 18 bases between them. The CDR3 runs to 16 residues. The CDR3: CASSPDLLPANYGYTF. The CDR3 DNA reads as TGTGCCAGCAGCCCCGATCTTCTGCCAGCCAACTATGGCTACACCTTC. Complete variable domain (other parts from reference TRBV7-9 and TRBJ1-2): DTGVSQNPRHKITKRGQNVTFRCDPISEHNRLYWYRQTLGQGPEFLTYFQNEAQLEKSRLLSDRFSAERPKGSFSTLEIQRTEQGDSAMYLCASSPDLLPANYGYTFGSGTRLTVV.

The chain carries TRBV6-1 and TRBJ1-2; no clear D gene. The length of the CDR3 is 18 residues. The germline V and J ends were trimmed by 0 bases and 1 base, with 18 bases remaining between them. Per the germline V gene, CDR1 is MNHNS and CDR2 is SASEGT. The CDR3 loop reads CASSEASGWLQLNYGYTF. In DNA, the CDR3 is TGTGCCAGCAGTGAAGCCAGTGGCTGGTTGCAGCTTAACTATGGCTACACCTTC.

This chain connects TRBV11-2 to TRBJ1-1; 9 nucleotides agree with TRBD1. CDR1 SGHAT and CDR2 FQNNGV come from the germline V gene. Trimming at V came to 5 bases and at J to 1 base, leaving 2 bases not matched to a gene. The length of the CDR3 is 14 residues. Here the CDR3 reads CASSPDRGNTEAFF. The CDR3 nucleotides read TGTGCCAGCAGCCCGGACAGGGGGAACACTGAAGCTTTCTTT.

The chain uses TRBV4-1 and TRBJ1-2; 7 bases agree with TRBD1. V dropped 3 bases and J dropped 9; count of bases not matched to a gene: 7. CDR1 MGHRA and CDR2 YSYEKL come from the germline V gene. This CDR3 contains 13 residues. The CDR3 DNA follows: TGCGCCAGCAGCCAGTCGACAGGGTGGAGCTACACCTTC. It codes for CASSQSTGWSYTF.

The rearrangement links TRBV27 to TRBJ1-4; D is unclear. Trimming shortened V by 5 bases and J by 4 bases, and 17 bases separated the two germline ends. This CDR3 spans 16 amino acids. Germline CDR1 and CDR2: MNHEY and SMNVEV (reference sequence). CDR3 coding DNA: TGTGCCAGCAGTAAGGACCCTCGCCGCAGTAATGAAAAACTGTTTTTT. It translates to CASSKDPRRSNEKLFF.

In its sample, this clone was seen once. The CDR3 protein is CASSAGWGNSPLHF. CDR3 coding DNA: TGTGCCAGCAGCGCGGGTTGGGGGAATTCACCCCTCCACTTT. V gene TRBV5-4 combines with J gene TRBJ1-6; D perhaps matches TRBD1 (5 bases). Germline values: CDR1 SGHNT, CDR2 YYREEE (reference sequence). The CDR3 is made up of 14 amino acids. Trimming pared 4 bases from V and 7 bases from J, leaving 12 bases between.